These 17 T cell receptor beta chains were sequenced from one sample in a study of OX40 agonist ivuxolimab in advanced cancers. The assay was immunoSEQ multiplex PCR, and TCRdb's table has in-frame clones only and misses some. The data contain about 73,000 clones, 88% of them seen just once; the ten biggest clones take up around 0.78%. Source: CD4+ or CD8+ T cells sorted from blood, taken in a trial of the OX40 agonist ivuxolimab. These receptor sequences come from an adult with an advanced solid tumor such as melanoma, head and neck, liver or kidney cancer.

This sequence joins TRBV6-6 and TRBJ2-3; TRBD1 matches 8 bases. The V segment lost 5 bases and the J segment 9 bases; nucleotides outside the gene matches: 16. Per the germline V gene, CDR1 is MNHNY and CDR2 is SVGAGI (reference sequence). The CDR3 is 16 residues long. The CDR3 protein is CASSHPDRVKRGTQYF. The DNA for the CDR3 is TGTGCCAGCAGTCACCCGGACAGGGTGAAGAGGGGAACGCAGTATTTT.

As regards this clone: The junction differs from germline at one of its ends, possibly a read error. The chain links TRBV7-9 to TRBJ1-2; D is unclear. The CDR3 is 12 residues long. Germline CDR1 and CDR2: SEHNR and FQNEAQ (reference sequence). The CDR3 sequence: CASSLESPGSSF. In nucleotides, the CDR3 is TGTGCCAGCAGCTTAGAATCACCCGGGTCTTCCTTC.

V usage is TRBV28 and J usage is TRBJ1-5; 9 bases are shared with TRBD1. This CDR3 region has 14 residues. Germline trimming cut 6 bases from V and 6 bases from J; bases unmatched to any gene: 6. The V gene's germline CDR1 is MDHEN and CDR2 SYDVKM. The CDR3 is CASSPGTGFQPQHF. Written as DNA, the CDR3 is TGTGCCAGCAGCCCCGGGACAGGGTTTCAGCCCCAGCATTTT.

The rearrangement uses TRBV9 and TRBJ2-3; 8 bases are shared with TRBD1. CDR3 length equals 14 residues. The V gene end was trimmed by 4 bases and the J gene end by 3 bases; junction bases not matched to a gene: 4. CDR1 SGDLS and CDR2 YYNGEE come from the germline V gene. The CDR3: CASSSNRGTDTQYF. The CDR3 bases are TGTGCCAGCAGCTCAAACAGGGGGACAGATACGCAGTATTTT.

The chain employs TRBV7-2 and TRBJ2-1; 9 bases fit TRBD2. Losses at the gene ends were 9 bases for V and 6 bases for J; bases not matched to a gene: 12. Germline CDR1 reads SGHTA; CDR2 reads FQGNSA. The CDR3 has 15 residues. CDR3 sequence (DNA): TGTGCCAGTACTCCTGGGGCGGGGGGGTTCAATGAGCAGTTCTTC. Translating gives CASTPGAGGFNEQFF.

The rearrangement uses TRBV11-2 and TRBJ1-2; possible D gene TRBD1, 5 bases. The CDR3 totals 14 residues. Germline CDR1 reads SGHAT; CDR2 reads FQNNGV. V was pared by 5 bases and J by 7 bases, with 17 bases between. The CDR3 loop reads CASSPRAAGSGYTF. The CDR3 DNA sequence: TGTGCCAGCAGCCCCCGTGCGGCAGGGTCTGGCTACACCTTC.

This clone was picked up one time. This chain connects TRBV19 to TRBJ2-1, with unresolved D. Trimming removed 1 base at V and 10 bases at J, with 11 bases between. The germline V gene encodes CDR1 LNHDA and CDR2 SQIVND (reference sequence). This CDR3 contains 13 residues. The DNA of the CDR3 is TGTGCCAGTAGTATAGGCCCCCACAGCGAGCAGTTCTTC. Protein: CASSIGPHSEQFF.

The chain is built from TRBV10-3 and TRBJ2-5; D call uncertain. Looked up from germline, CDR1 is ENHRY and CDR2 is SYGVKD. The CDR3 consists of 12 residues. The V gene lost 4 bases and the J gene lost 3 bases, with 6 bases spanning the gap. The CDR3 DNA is TGTGCCATCAGTGGGTCAGAAGAGACCCAGTACTTC. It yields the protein CAISGSEETQYF.

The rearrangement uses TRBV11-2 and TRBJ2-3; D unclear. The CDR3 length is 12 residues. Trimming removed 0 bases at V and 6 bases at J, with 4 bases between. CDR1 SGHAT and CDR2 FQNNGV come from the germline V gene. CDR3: CASSLDQDTQYF. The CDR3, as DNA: TGTGCCAGCAGCTTAGATCAGGATACGCAGTATTTT.

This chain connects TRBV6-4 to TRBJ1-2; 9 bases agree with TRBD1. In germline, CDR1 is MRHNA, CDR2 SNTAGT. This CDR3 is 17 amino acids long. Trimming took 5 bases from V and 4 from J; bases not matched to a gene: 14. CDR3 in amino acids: CASSPSINRGPGYGYTF. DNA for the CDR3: TGTGCCAGCAGTCCTAGCATCAACAGGGGGCCCGGCTATGGCTACACCTTC.

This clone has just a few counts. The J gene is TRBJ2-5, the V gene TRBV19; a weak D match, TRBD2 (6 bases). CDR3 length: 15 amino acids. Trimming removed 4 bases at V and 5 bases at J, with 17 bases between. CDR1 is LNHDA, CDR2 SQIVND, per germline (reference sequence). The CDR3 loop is CASSRGRQDGETQYF. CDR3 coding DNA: TGTGCCAGTAGTAGGGGGAGGCAGGACGGCGAGACCCAGTACTTC. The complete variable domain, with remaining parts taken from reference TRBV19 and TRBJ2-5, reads DGGITQSPKYLFRKEGQNVTLSCEQNLNHDAMYWYRQDPGQGLRLIYYSQIVNDFQKGDIAEGYSVSREKKESFPLTVTSAQKNPTAFYLCASSRGRQDGETQYFGPGTRLLVL.

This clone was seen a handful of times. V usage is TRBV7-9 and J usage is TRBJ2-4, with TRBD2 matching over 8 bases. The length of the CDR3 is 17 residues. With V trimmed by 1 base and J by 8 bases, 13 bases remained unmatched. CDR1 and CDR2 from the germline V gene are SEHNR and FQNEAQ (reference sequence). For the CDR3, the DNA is TGTGCCAGCAGCTTAGAACAAGCGGGAGCAGTTACGGACATTCAGTACTTC. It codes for CASSLEQAGAVTDIQYF.

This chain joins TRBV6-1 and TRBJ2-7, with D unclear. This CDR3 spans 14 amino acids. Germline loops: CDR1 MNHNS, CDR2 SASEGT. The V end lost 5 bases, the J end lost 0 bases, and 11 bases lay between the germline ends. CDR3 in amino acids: CASSTPGLSYEQYF. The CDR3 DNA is TGTGCCAGCAGTACACCGGGCCTCTCCTACGAGCAGTACTTC.

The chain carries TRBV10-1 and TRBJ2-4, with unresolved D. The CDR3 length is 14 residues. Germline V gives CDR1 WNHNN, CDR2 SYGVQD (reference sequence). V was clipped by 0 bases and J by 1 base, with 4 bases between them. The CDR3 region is CASSESGAKNIQYF. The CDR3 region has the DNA TGCGCCAGCAGTGAGTCAGGGGCCAAAAACATTCAGTACTTC.

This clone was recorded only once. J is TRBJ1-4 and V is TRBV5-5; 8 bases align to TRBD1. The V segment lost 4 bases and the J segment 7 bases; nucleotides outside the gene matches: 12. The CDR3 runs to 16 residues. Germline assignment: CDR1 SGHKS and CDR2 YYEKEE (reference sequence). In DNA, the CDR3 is TGTGCCAGCAGCCCTCTTGGACAGGGTGACGGTGAAAAACTGTTTTTT. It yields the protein CASSPLGQGDGEKLFF. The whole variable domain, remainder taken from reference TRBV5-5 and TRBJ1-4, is DAGVTQSPTHLIKTRGQQVTLRCSPISGHKSVSWYQQVLGQGPQFIFQYYEKEERGRGNFPDRFSARQFPNYSSELNVNALLLGDSALYLCASSPLGQGDGEKLFFGSGTQLSVL.

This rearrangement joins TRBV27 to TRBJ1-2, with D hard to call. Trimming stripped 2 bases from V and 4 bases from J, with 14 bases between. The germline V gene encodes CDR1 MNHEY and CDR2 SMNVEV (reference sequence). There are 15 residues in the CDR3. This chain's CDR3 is CASSLRGRLVYGYTF. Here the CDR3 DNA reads TGTGCCAGCAGTTTACGTGGGCGGCTGGTCTATGGCTACACCTTC.

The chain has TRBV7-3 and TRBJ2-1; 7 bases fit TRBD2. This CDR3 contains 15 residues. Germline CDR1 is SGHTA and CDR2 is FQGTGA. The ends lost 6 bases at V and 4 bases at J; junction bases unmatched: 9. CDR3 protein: CASSQTGGGYNEQFF. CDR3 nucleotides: TGTGCCAGCAGTCAGACGGGCGGGGGTTACAATGAGCAGTTCTTC.